This T cell receptor (beta chain) was profiled in a study of blood T cell repertoires in COVID-19 (dated by TCRdb to about 2020). Concerning the study at large: Samples covering the acute and convalescent phases of COVID-19 were provided by collaborators in the United States, Italy and Spain. The repertoires were released in a freely available public database meant as a resource for research on the immune response to SARS-CoV-2. Samples came from the ongoing ImmuneRACE study (first 160 participants) plus 1,254 subjects from 6 global collaborators. The dataset comprised deeply sampled blood TCRbeta repertoires from subjects exposed to, actively infected with, or recovered from COVID-19. HLA class I and class II types, where available, came from metadata supplied by the sample provider rather than from assay-based typing. Nearly every sample came with metadata listing a de-identified subject ID, COVID-19 status, age in years and sex. The prospective study material was composed of cDNA or gDNA derived from T cells, B-cell-depleted T cells, or PBMCs.

TCRbeta CDR3 regions were amplified from genomic DNA using the immunoSEQ Assay, a bias-controlled multiplex PCR. On the authors' methods: Within the assay, amplification of reference gene primers was used to estimate how many nucleated cells each sample contained. Sequence reads were collapsed and filtered to measure the absolute abundance of every unique TCRbeta CDR3 rearrangement. Productive Simpson clonality was computed per sample as the square root of Simpson's diversity index over productive rearrangements. Held by TCRdb, this immuneACCESS table contains in-frame sequences only and omits some clones. Under half of the omission traces to an unresolved V gene where checked; the cause of the rest is unknown. V and J calls and clone size are given by that table; D and trimming were obtained from the DNA. For this sample there are about 140,000 clones; about 86% appear just once. In total, the top ten clones hold under 4.5% of the sample.

The study at large found these results: Clinical and demographic metadata were provided uncurated, with the amount varying by source and participant.

V is pared back by 5 bases and J by 3 bases, with 13 bases lying between the germline termini. From the germline V gene, CDR1 is ENHRY and CDR2 is SYGVKD. From the cysteine up to the phenylalanine, the CDR3 has a length of 14 residues. The only DNA kept is the CDR3, 42 bases in frame from the first base. Collaborating institutions collected whole blood in K2EDTA tubes following their own protocols. Collaborator samples were shipped for TCRbeta analysis as frozen whole blood, isolated PBMCs, or DNA extracted from either sample type. About this clone: Its antigen remains undetermined. No quality values exist for individual bases; no much larger clone is one base distant.

This receptor was identified in a woman in her fifties or sixties with acute or convalescent COVID-19. The sequenced sample was peripheral blood. The chain joins TRBV10-3 to TRBJ2-5, and the D gene may be TRBD2, 7 bases matching. The CDR3 in this case is CAISKGGGEETQYF. The nucleotide sequence reads TGTGCCATCAGTAAAGGAGGGGGGGAAGAGACCCAGTACTTC.